This T cell receptor beta chain was sequenced during a study of blood T cell repertoires in COVID-19. Study in general: Collection of acute and convalescent COVID-19 samples took place in the United States, Italy and Spain. PBMCs, B-cell-depleted T cells, or T cells were the source of the cDNA or gDNA that made up the material.

The germline CDR1 and CDR2 sequences are ENHRY and SYGVKD. This CDR3 is built from 15 residues. Trimming removed 9 bases from V and 8 bases from J, with 20 bases in between. The table lists this clone with a few counts. In the original workflow: Amplified reference gene primers provided the basis for estimating nucleated cell counts. Using immunoSEQ multiplex PCR, the repertoire was profiled, and TCRdb retains in-frame clones only, with some absent. The DNA was the basis for D and trimming; V, J and clone size are from that table. This sample has 300,000 to 450,000 clones, with around 84% found just once.

This TCR derives from a woman in her late teens or twenties with acute or convalescent COVID-19. The V gene is TRBV10-3, the J gene TRBJ1-6; a possible D gene is TRBD1 (5 bases). Specimen: peripheral blood. This CDR3 is CAIRAGGSHDSPLHF. The CDR3 bases are TGTGCCATTCGGGCGGGGGGGAGTCACGATTCACCCCTCCACTTT.